A single sample is the source of the 14 T cell receptor beta chains below, sequenced in a study of T cell responses to AZD1222 COVID-19 vaccine listed by TCRdb under 2021. The protocol used for the library was the immunoSEQ multiplex PCR assay. In its TCRdb copy, this immuneACCESS table keeps in-frame sequences only and misses some clones. Where compared with another copy, unresolved V genes explain less than half of these, and the others have no known cause. The sample data list roughly 150,000 clones, and 92% of these were observed just once. The ten largest make up about 10% of the sample. The time point label, as the study defines it: about 28 days (+/-7) after the second vaccine dose. Source: peripheral blood, taken 28 days after the second AZD1222 dose. All receptors come from an adult who received the AZD1222 COVID-19 vaccine.

The gene calls are TRBV9 and TRBJ2-7; possibly TRBD2 for D (5 bases). Per the germline V gene, CDR1 is SGDLS and CDR2 is YYNGEE. The CDR3 contains 14 residues. V was cut by 0 bases and J by 9 bases, with 16 bases left in between. CDR3 nucleotides: TGTGCCAGCAGCGTAGGGTCCCTAGCCCTCGCGCAGTACTTC. This gives the protein CASSVGSLALAQYF.

Here the CDR3 reads CASSPGTHSLNTEAFF. The CDR3 region has the DNA TGTGCCAGCAGCCCGGGGACCCACTCCCTGAACACTGAAGCTTTCTTT. The chain has TRBV7-9 and TRBJ1-1; D is possibly TRBD1 (5 bases). Germline V gene data show CDR1 as SEHNR and CDR2 as FQNEAQ (reference sequence). The germline V and J ends were trimmed by 5 bases and 0 bases, with 16 bases remaining between them. This CDR3 spans 16 amino acids.

To note about this clone: Other DNA sequences from this sample encode an identical CDR3 as well. The J gene is TRBJ2-1, the V gene TRBV19; TRBD2 matches 11 bases. The CDR3 length is 15 residues. CDR1 is LNHDA, CDR2 SQIVND, per germline (reference sequence). The junction had 2 bases not matched to a gene; V was cut back by 5 bases and J by 2 bases. The DNA of the CDR3 is TGTGCCAGTAGTCCGGGACTAGCGGCCTACAATGAGCAGTTCTTC. It yields the protein CASSPGLAAYNEQFF.

This sequence joins TRBV3-1 (or the pseudogene TRBV3-2) and TRBJ1-2; 9 bases are a match to TRBD1. The CDR3 is made up of 15 amino acids. CDR1 and CDR2 (germline): LGHDT, YNNKEL (reference sequence). V shed 0 bases and J 8 bases; nucleotides not matched to a gene: 7. The CDR3 region has the DNA TGTGCCAGCAGCCAAGACCACAGGGGGCTGGAAGGCTACACCTTC. Encoded protein: CASSQDHRGLEGYTF.

The chain couples TRBV6-4 to TRBJ2-3, with 11 bases identical to TRBD2. Germline CDR1 reads MRHNA; CDR2 reads SNTAGT. This CDR3 spans 16 amino acids. V trimming: 6 bases; J trimming: 2 bases; junction bases outside the gene matches: 7. The CDR3 protein is CASSASGLAVTDTQYF. The DNA of the CDR3 is TGTGCCAGCAGCGCCTCGGGACTAGCGGTCACAGATACGCAGTATTTT.

This chain links TRBV3-1 (or the pseudogene TRBV3-2) with TRBJ2-1; 10 nucleotides line up with TRBD1. Germline CDR1 reads LGHDT; CDR2 reads YNNKEL (reference sequence). The length of the CDR3 is 20 residues. Germline trimming cut 1 base from V and 6 bases from J; bases unmatched to any gene: 18. The CDR3 region is CASSQVGTGVSKYHPNEQFF. The CDR3 DNA follows: TGTGCCAGCAGCCAAGTCGGGACAGGGGTTTCCAAATACCACCCCAATGAGCAGTTCTTC.

As DNA, the CDR3 is TGTGCCAGCAGCTTGGGGGGACAGGGTTCGCAGCCCCAGCATTTT. Its translation: CASSLGGQGSQPQHF. The chain is built from TRBV11-2 and TRBJ1-5, with 9 nucleotides matching TRBD1. CDR1 and CDR2 from the germline V gene are SGHAT and FQNNGV. V trimming: 3 bases; J trimming: 7 bases; junction bases outside the gene matches: 7. This CDR3 comprises 15 residues.

The chain recombines TRBV7-9 with TRBJ2-3; 7 bases map to TRBD2. Germline V gene sequence: CDR1 SEHNR, CDR2 FQNEAQ (reference sequence). The ends lost 4 bases at V and 3 bases at J; junction bases unmatched: 4. The CDR3 sequence is 14 residues long. CDR3 in amino acids: CASSYVGGTDTQYF. The DNA for the CDR3 is TGTGCCAGCAGCTATGTGGGAGGGACAGATACGCAGTATTTT. Looking up the rest from reference TRBV7-9 and TRBJ2-3 gives the full variable domain: DTGVSQNPRHKITKRGQNVTFRCDPISEHNRLYWYRQTLGQGPEFLTYFQNEAQLEKSRLLSDRFSAERPKGSFSTLEIQRTEQGDSAMYLCASSYVGGTDTQYFGPGTRLTVL.

The rearrangement links TRBV5-1 to TRBJ2-6; the D is unclear. Trimming left V 4 bases short and J 0 bases short, with 5 bases between. Germline-derived CDR1 and CDR2 are SGHRS and YFSETQ. The CDR3 runs to 14 residues. The CDR3 sequence is CASSVSSGANVLTF. For the CDR3, the DNA is TGCGCCAGCAGCGTGAGCTCTGGGGCCAACGTCCTGACTTTC.

This chain uses TRBV5-5 with TRBJ1-6, with no clear D. The CDR3 covers 16 residues. V was pared by 3 bases and J by 5 bases, with 15 bases between. Germline values: CDR1 SGHKS, CDR2 YYEKEE (reference sequence). Here the CDR3 DNA reads TGTGCCAGCAGCTCACCGTCGGGTAGCAATAATTCACCCCTCCACTTT. Translated: CASSSPSGSNNSPLHF.

The CDR3 sequence is CASSIGLAGVNEQFF. The CDR3 region has the DNA TGTGCCAGCAGTATAGGGCTAGCGGGAGTAAATGAGCAGTTCTTC. V is TRBV7-2 and J is TRBJ2-1; 10 nucleotides line up with TRBD2. The CDR3 extends over 15 amino acids. Germline trimming cut 6 bases from V and 7 bases from J; bases unmatched to any gene: 9. CDR1 and CDR2 from the germline V gene are SGHTA and FQGNSA.

The chain recombines TRBV30 with TRBJ1-2; possibly TRBD1 for D (5 bases). Trimming pared 1 base from V and 13 bases from J, leaving 16 bases between. Per germline, CDR1 GTSNPN and CDR2 SVGIG (reference sequence). This CDR3 region has 12 residues. For the CDR3, the DNA is TGTGCCTGGAGTGCGGGACGACCTACTTGCACCTTC. Its protein product is CAWSAGRPTCTF. Full variable domain (remainder filled in from reference TRBV30 and TRBJ1-2): SQTIHQWPATLVQPVGSPLSLECTVEGTSNPNLYWYRQAAGRGLQLLFYSVGIGQISSEVPQNLSASRPQDRQFILSSKKLLLSDSGFYLCAWSAGRPTCTFGSGTRLTVV.

The rearrangement uses TRBV2 and TRBJ1-2; D perhaps matches TRBD1 (5 bases). Germline CDR1 reads SNHLY; CDR2 reads FYNNEI. This CDR3 is 13 amino acids long. V lost 5 bases and J lost 8, with 15 bases in between. CDR3 nucleotide sequence: TGTGCCAGCAGTAAGACTAGGCCAGGGGGCTACACCTTC. This gives the protein CASSKTRPGGYTF. Looking up the rest from reference TRBV2 and TRBJ1-2 gives the full variable domain: EPEVTQTPSHQVTQMGQEVILRCVPISNHLYFYWYRQILGQKVEFLVSFYNNEISEKSEIFDDQFSVERPDGSNFTLKIRSTKLEDSAMYFCASSKTRPGGYTFGSGTRLTVV.

This chain connects TRBV23-1 to TRBJ1-6; possible D gene TRBD1, 5 bases. TRBV23-1 is designated an ORF whose function remains uncertain. CDR3 length: 15 residues. The V and J ends lost 6 bases and 6 bases respectively, with 15 bases between them. CDR3 nucleotide sequence: TGCGCCAGCAGCCCTGTGGGGACCTTTAATTCACCCCTCCACTTT. This codes for CASSPVGTFNSPLHF.